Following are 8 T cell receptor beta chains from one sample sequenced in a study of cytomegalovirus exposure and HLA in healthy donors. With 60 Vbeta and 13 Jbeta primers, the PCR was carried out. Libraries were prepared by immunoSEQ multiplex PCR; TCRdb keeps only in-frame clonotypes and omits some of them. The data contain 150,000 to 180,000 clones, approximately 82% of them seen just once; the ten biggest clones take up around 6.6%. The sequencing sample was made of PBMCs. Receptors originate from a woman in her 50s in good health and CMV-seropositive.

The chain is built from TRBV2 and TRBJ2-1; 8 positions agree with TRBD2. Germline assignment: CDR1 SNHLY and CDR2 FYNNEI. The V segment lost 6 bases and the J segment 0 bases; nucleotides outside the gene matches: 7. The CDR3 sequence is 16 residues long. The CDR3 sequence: CASRRERGGSYNEQFF. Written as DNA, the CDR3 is TGTGCCAGCAGGAGAGAACGGGGGGGCTCCTACAATGAGCAGTTCTTC.

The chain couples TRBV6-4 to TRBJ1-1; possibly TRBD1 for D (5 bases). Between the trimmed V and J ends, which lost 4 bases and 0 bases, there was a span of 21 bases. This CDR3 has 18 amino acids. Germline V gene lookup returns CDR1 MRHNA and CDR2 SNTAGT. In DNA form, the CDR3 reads TGTGCCAGCAGTGCCCCGATCGGCAGGGCCAATATGAACACTGAAGCTTTCTTT. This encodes CASSAPIGRANMNTEAFF.

The chain's CDR3 is CASSASGGHQPQHF. CDR3 bases: TGTGCCAGCAGTGCAAGCGGGGGTCATCAGCCCCAGCATTTT. This chain uses TRBV2 with TRBJ1-5, with D perhaps matching TRBD1 (5 bases). Germline CDR1 SNHLY, CDR2 FYNNEI. The CDR3 contains 14 residues. Trimming stripped 4 bases from V and 5 bases from J, with 12 bases between.

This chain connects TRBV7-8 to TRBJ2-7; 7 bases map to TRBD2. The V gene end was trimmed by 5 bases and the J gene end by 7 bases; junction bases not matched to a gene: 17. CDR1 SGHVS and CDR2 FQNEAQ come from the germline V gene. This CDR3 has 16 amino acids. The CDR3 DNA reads TGTGCCAGCAGCCCCTACACCGGGACTATGGGTTTAGAGCAGTACTTC. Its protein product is CASSPYTGTMGLEQYF.

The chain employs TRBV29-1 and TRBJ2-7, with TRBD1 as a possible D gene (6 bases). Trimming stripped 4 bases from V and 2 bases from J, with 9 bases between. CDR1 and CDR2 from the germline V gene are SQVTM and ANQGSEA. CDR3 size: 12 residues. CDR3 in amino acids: CSVGTATYEQYF. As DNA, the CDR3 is TGCAGCGTTGGGACAGCGACCTACGAGCAGTACTTC.

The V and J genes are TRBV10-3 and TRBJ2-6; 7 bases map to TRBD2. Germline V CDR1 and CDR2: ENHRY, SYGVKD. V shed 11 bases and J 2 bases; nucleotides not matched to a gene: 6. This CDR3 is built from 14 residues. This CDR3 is CAAHGGTGANVLTF. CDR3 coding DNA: TGTGCCGCCCACGGGGGGACTGGGGCCAACGTCCTGACTTTC.

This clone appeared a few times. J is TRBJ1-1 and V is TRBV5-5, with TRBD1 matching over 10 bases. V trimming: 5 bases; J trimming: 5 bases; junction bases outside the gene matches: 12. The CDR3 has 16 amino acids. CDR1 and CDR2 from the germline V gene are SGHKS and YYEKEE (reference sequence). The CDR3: CASSSGQGLAKTEAFF. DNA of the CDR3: TGTGCCAGCAGTTCGGGACAGGGGCTCGCTAAAACTGAAGCTTTCTTT.

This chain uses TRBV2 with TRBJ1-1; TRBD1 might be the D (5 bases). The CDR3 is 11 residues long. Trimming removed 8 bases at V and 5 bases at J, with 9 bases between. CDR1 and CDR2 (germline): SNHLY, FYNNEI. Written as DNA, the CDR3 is TGTGCCAGCGGAGGGGAGACTGAAGCTTTCTTT. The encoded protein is CASGGETEAFF.